The 15 T cell receptor beta chains presented below share a single source sample, sequenced in a study of T cell responses to AZD1222 COVID-19 vaccine. Assay used: immunoSEQ multiplex PCR; TCRdb lists only in-frame clones, some missing. The data contain 100,000 to 150,000 clones, 80% to 90% of them seen just once; the ten biggest clones take up 10%. Here the sequenced sample was peripheral blood, taken on day 0 of AZD1222 vaccination. These receptors originate from an adult in good health.

The gene calls are TRBV3-1 (or the pseudogene TRBV3-2) and TRBJ2-1; 7 positions agree with TRBD1. The V gene's germline CDR1 is LGHDT and CDR2 YNNKEL (reference sequence). V trimming: 4 bases; J trimming: 4 bases; junction bases outside the gene matches: 4. CDR3 length: 14 amino acids. CDR3 bases: TGTGCCAGCAGCCCCAACAGGGGTTACAATGAGCAGTTCTTC. Translation: CASSPNRGYNEQFF.

The chain couples TRBV5-6 to TRBJ2-1, with 8 positions matching TRBD2. The CDR3 has 17 amino acids. CDR1 is SGHDT, CDR2 YYEEEE, per germline. J was trimmed by 5 bases and V by 0 bases; bases with no gene match: 10. The CDR3 region has the DNA TGTGCCAGCAGCTTGGGGTTCGGCGGGAGGAATCACAATGAGCAGTTCTTC. Amino acids: CASSLGFGGRNHNEQFF.

The chain couples TRBV10-2 to TRBJ1-2, with 8 bases lining up with TRBD1. CDR1 WSHSY and CDR2 SAAADI come from the germline V gene. This CDR3 contains 16 residues. Unmatched junction bases numbered 13, after V lost 6 bases and J lost 4 bases. The CDR3 DNA follows: TGCGCCAGCAGGAGCCCGACAGGGGCCTCCGGCTATGGCTACACCTTC. Translating it yields CASRSPTGASGYGYTF.

This rearrangement joins TRBV25-1 to TRBJ2-7; TRBD2 agrees at 8 bases. Germline values: CDR1 MGHDK, CDR2 SYGVNS. The CDR3 length is 14 residues. Unmatched junction bases numbered 6, after V lost 4 bases and J lost 4 bases. CDR3 DNA sequence: TGTGCCAGCAGTGCGCCGGGACTAGGTTACGAGCAGTACTTC. This translates into CASSAPGLGYEQYF.

The rearrangement links TRBV5-6 to TRBJ2-7; 9 nucleotides align to TRBD1. The CDR3 is made up of 17 amino acids. The V and J ends lost 0 bases and 5 bases, in that order; junction bases with no gene match: 12. Germline V CDR1 and CDR2: SGHDT, YYEEEE. The CDR3: CASSLGAGTGIIDEQYF. CDR3 sequence (DNA): TGTGCCAGCAGCTTGGGGGCCGGGACAGGGATTATCGACGAGCAGTACTTC.

The chain links TRBV7-2 to TRBJ2-1; 10 nucleotides line up with TRBD2. The CDR3 sequence is 14 residues long. Germline CDR1 and CDR2: SGHTA and FQGNSA. V gave up 2 bases and J gave up 5 bases; unmatched junction bases: 0. Here the CDR3 reads CASSLLAGDNEQFF. The DNA of the CDR3 is TGTGCCAGCAGCTTACTAGCGGGAGACAATGAGCAGTTCTTC. The full variable domain, rest sourced from reference TRBV7-2 and TRBJ2-1, is GAGVSQSPSNKVTEKGKDVELRCDPISGHTALYWYRQSLGQGLEFLIYFQGNSAPDKSGLPSDRFSAERTGGSVSTLTIQRTQQEDSAVYLCASSLLAGDNEQFFGPGTRLTVL.

This chain links TRBV18 with TRBJ1-3, with D hard to call. CDR1 is KGHSH and CDR2 is LQKENI in the germline V gene. The CDR3 extends over 17 amino acids. The germline V and J ends were trimmed by 5 bases and 0 bases, with 17 bases remaining between them. The CDR3: CASSEYGGQSSGNTIYF. The CDR3 DNA sequence: TGTGCCAGCTCAGAGTATGGTGGGCAGAGCTCTGGAAACACCATATATTTT.

The chain couples TRBV5-4 to TRBJ2-7, with 10 nucleotides matching TRBD1. After removal of 3 bases from V and 5 bases from J, the junction contained 5 bases not matched to a gene. This CDR3 is built from 14 residues. The germline V gene has CDR1 SGHNT and CDR2 YYREEE (reference sequence). The CDR3 DNA reads TGTGCCAGCAGCTCGGGACAGGGGAGGAACGAGCAGTACTTC. It encodes CASSSGQGRNEQYF.

This rearrangement joins TRBV5-1 to TRBJ1-1; 8 bases fit TRBD1. CDR1 and CDR2 (germline): SGHRS, YFSETQ. The CDR3 consists of 16 residues. The trim removed 0 bases at V and 1 base at J, leaving 5 bases unmatched. The CDR3 protein is CASSLARQGTNTEAFF. The CDR3 DNA sequence: TGCGCCAGCAGCTTGGCTCGACAGGGGACGAACACTGAAGCTTTCTTT. Combining the CDR3 with reference TRBV5-1 and TRBJ1-1 gives the whole variable domain KAGVTQTPRYLIKTRGQQVTLSCSPISGHRSVSWYQQTPGQGLQFLFEYFSETQRNKGNFPGRFSGRQFSNSRSEMNVSTLELGDSALYLCASSLARQGTNTEAFFGQGTRLTVV.

The V and J genes are TRBV28 and TRBJ1-1; 9 bases agree with TRBD1. Germline CDR1 MDHEN, CDR2 SYDVKM. CDR3 length equals 14 residues. After removal of 7 bases from V and 5 bases from J, the junction contained 8 bases not matched to a gene. CDR3 sequence reads: CASTSQDRGTEAFF. In DNA form, the CDR3 reads TGTGCCAGCACGTCACAAGACAGGGGGACTGAAGCTTTCTTT.

This chain connects TRBV28 to TRBJ2-1; no reliable D call. This CDR3 contains 13 residues. V shed 5 bases and J shed 7 bases, with 12 bases lying between them. From germline, CDR1 is MDHEN and CDR2 SYDVKM. The CDR3 spells CASSGLVLNEQFF. The DNA for the CDR3 is TGTGCCAGCAGTGGCTTAGTGCTGAATGAGCAGTTCTTC.

The J gene is TRBJ1-4, the V gene TRBV19; the D gene is possibly TRBD1 (5 bases). CDR1 LNHDA and CDR2 SQIVND come from the germline V gene (reference sequence). This CDR3 has 14 residues. Trimming took 7 bases from V and 6 from J, leaving 15 bases between them. The CDR3 reads CASIDGGGDEKLFF. CDR3 in DNA: TGTGCCAGTATCGATGGTGGGGGAGATGAAAAACTGTTTTTT.

The table lists this clone with a few counts. The chain uses TRBV7-9 and TRBJ1-5; TRBD1 matches at 7 bases. Germline V gene sequence: CDR1 SEHNR, CDR2 FQNEAQ (reference sequence). The CDR3 is 15 amino acids. V gave up 5 bases and J gave up 0 bases; unmatched junction bases: 4. The CDR3 coding sequence is TGTGCCAGCAGCCAGGGGGGCTCTAGCAATCAGCCCCAGCATTTT. It specifies CASSQGGSSNQPQHF.

This sequence joins TRBV19 and TRBJ2-1, with TRBD2 matching 10 bases. The V segment lost 1 base and the J segment 2 bases; nucleotides outside the gene matches: 14. The CDR3 spans 20 residues. Germline-derived CDR1 and CDR2 are LNHDA and SQIVND (reference sequence). CDR3 loop: CASSIGSIAGGPLAYNEQFF. The CDR3 nucleotides read TGTGCCAGTAGTATAGGTTCGATAGCGGGGGGCCCACTAGCCTACAATGAGCAGTTCTTC.

J is TRBJ1-2 and V is TRBV29-1; the D gene is possibly TRBD1 (6 bases). CDR1 SQVTM and CDR2 ANQGSEA come from the germline V gene. Trimming took 3 bases from V and 2 from J, leaving 10 bases between them. This CDR3 is built from 13 residues. CDR3 bases: TGCAGCGTTGAGGGACACGGGAACTATGGCTACACCTTC. Translated: CSVEGHGNYGYTF.